One and the same sample provided the 7 T cell receptor beta chains below, sequenced in a study of cytomegalovirus exposure and HLA in healthy donors. Libraries were prepared by immunoSEQ multiplex PCR; TCRdb keeps only in-frame clonotypes and omits some of them. The table has about 250,000 clones, roughly 87% seen once; the top ten hold around 12%. What was sequenced was PBMCs. All receptors derive from a man in his late teens or twenties in good health and CMV-seropositive.

The gene calls are TRBV30 and TRBJ2-3; TRBD2 aligns across 8 bases. CDR3 length: 17 amino acids. Per germline, CDR1 GTSNPN and CDR2 SVGIG (reference sequence). The V gene end was trimmed by 2 bases and the J gene end by 4 bases; junction bases not matched to a gene: 14. CDR3: CAWSPLGRAGWADTQYF. CDR3 DNA sequence: TGTGCCTGGAGTCCCCTCGGGAGGGCGGGATGGGCAGATACGCAGTATTTT. The full variable domain, rest sourced from reference TRBV30 and TRBJ2-3, is SQTIHQWPATLVQPVGSPLSLECTVEGTSNPNLYWYRQAAGRGLQLLFYSVGIGQISSEVPQNLSASRPQDRQFILSSKKLLLSDSGFYLCAWSPLGRAGWADTQYFGPGTRLTVL.

The CDR3 DNA sequence: TGTGCCAGCAGTTACTCTCCAGGGCGCACAGATACGCAGTATTTT. Amino acid sequence: CASSYSPGRTDTQYF. The chain recombines TRBV6-5 with TRBJ2-3, with a tentative D call TRBD1 (5 bases). In germline, CDR1 is MNHEY, CDR2 SVGAGI. Trimming took off 0 bases at V and 1 base at J, with 8 bases between the two ends. This CDR3 is 15 amino acids long.

The chain is built from TRBV28 and TRBJ2-7; either TRBD1 or TRBD2 may supply D (5 bases each). The germline V gene has CDR1 MDHEN and CDR2 SYDVKM. The CDR3 sequence is 14 residues long. Trimming removed 7 bases from V and 0 bases from J, with 13 bases in between. CDR3 region: CASTQAGSSYEQYF. DNA of the CDR3: TGTGCCAGCACTCAAGCAGGGAGCTCCTACGAGCAGTACTTC.

The chain couples TRBV6-1 to TRBJ1-5; the D gene is possibly TRBD1 (5 bases). V was trimmed by 2 bases and J by 0 bases, leaving 14 bases between them. Germline V CDR1 and CDR2: MNHNS, SASEGT. This CDR3 is 17 amino acids long. DNA for the CDR3: TGTGCCAGCAGTGAAAGGGCAGGGTATAATAGCAATCAGCCCCAGCATTTT. Its protein product is CASSERAGYNSNQPQHF.

The chain has TRBV7-2 and TRBJ1-4; D remains ambiguous. This CDR3 has 13 amino acids. CDR1 and CDR2 (germline): SGHTA, FQGNSA. Trimming stripped 0 bases from V and 7 bases from J, with 6 bases between. The CDR3 is CASSLARSEKLFF. As DNA, the CDR3 is TGTGCCAGCAGCTTAGCGCGGTCTGAAAAACTGTTTTTT.

This chain joins TRBV5-6 and TRBJ1-2, with D unresolved. Trimming took 2 bases from V and 6 from J, leaving 14 bases between them. Germline assignment: CDR1 SGHDT and CDR2 YYEEEE. The CDR3 has 14 amino acids. CDR3 residues: CASSFGRGWHGYTF. The CDR3 nucleotides are TGTGCCAGCAGCTTCGGGCGGGGTTGGCATGGCTACACCTTC.

The chain couples TRBV27 to TRBJ2-1, with a possible D match to TRBD1 (6 bases). Germline-derived CDR1 and CDR2 are MNHEY and SMNVEV (reference sequence). The CDR3 sequence is 15 residues long. V was clipped by 4 bases and J by 6 bases, with 16 bases between them. The CDR3 protein is CASSSLGAGVNEQFF. The CDR3 nucleotides are TGTGCCAGCAGTTCGCTGGGGGCCGGGGTCAATGAGCAGTTCTTC.